These T cell receptor beta chains were read from a single sample in a study of human T cells and chemical hapten exposure. A single record per CDR3 protein comes from TCRdb applying MiXCR to the RACE reads. The table has 96,000 or so distinct CDR3 sequences, approximately 9.3% seen once. The sample was whole blood, taken in connection with sensitization to the hapten diphenylcyclopropenone (DPC). The receptors derive from a middle-aged woman with alopecia areata. Some clones in this sample may be carry-over from other donors' samples. The CDR3 runs from the conserved cysteine through the conserved F or W. Fields, in order: clone size, J gene, V gene, D gene, CDR3 protein, CDR3 DNA. A D gene is named only where the DNA matches it firmly. Rows may omit the clone size; those that give it use once, few, many or a size class.

clone size: -
J gene: TRBJ2-1
V gene: TRBV20-1
D gene: TRBD2
CDR3 protein: CSATARASGNLSGQLF
CDR3 DNA: TGCAGTGCTACCGCCCGGGCTAGCGGGAACCTTTCGGGGCAGCTCTTC

clone size: many
J gene: TRBJ2-7
V gene: TRBV7-2
D gene: -
CDR3 protein: CASSLGGGPSEQYF
CDR3 DNA: TGTGCCAGCAGCCTAGGGGGAGGGCCCAGTGAGCAGTACTTC

clone size: few
J gene: TRBJ2-1
V gene: TRBV2
D gene: TRBD2
CDR3 protein: CASNAGLAGGDEQFF
CDR3 DNA: TGTGCCAGCAATGCCGGGCTAGCGGGAGGGGATGAGCAGTTCTTC

clone size: few
J gene: TRBJ2-7
V gene: TRBV28
D gene: -
CDR3 protein: CASSGRFLSYEQYF
CDR3 DNA: TGTGCCAGCAGTGGAAGGTTCCTCTCCTACGAGCAGTACTTC

clone size: many
J gene: TRBJ2-4
V gene: TRBV11-2
D gene: TRBD2
CDR3 protein: CASSSPGTRGIQYF
CDR3 DNA: TGTGCCAGCAGCTCCCCCGGGACTAGAGGCATTCAGTACTTC

clone size: few
J gene: TRBJ1-4
V gene: TRBV29-1
D gene: TRBD1
CDR3 protein: CSVDGQGGEKLFF
CDR3 DNA: TGCAGCGTTGACGGACAGGGCGGTGAAAAACTGTTTTTT

clone size: -
J gene: TRBJ1-4
V gene: TRBV5-1
D gene: TRBD1
CDR3 protein: CASSFGQGLTNEKLFF
CDR3 DNA: TGCGCCAGCAGCTTCGGACAGGGCCTTACTAATGAAAAACTGTTTTTT

clone size: few
J gene: TRBJ2-2
V gene: TRBV28
D gene: TRBD2
CDR3 protein: CASSFPGTSAGELFF
CDR3 DNA: TGTGCCAGCAGTTTCCCTGGGACTAGCGCCGGGGAGCTGTTTTTT

clone size: -
J gene: TRBJ2-1
V gene: TRBV18
D gene: -
CDR3 protein: CASSPPVAGGYNEQFF
CDR3 DNA: TGTGCCAGCTCACCACCGGTGGCAGGGGGGTACAATGAGCAGTTCTTC

clone size: many
J gene: TRBJ1-1
V gene: TRBV20-1
D gene: TRBD1
CDR3 protein: CSARRGDRGFEAFF
CDR3 DNA: TGCAGTGCTAGGAGGGGAGACAGGGGATTTGAAGCTTTCTTT

clone size: many
J gene: TRBJ2-2
V gene: TRBV18
D gene: -
CDR3 protein: CASSRTLSNTGELFF
CDR3 DNA: TGTGCCAGCTCACGGACACTCTCGAACACCGGGGAGCTGTTTTTT

clone size: few
J gene: TRBJ2-7
V gene: TRBV7-2
D gene: TRBD2
CDR3 protein: CASSWDYGGYEQYF
CDR3 DNA: TGTGCCAGCAGCTGGGACTACGGAGGGTACGAGCAGTACTTC

clone size: few
J gene: TRBJ2-2
V gene: TRBV18
D gene: TRBD2
CDR3 protein: CASSPVTSPNTGELFF
CDR3 DNA: TGTGCCAGCTCACCTGTGACTAGCCCAAACACCGGGGAGCTGTTTTTT

clone size: many
J gene: TRBJ2-3
V gene: TRBV7-2
D gene: TRBD2
CDR3 protein: CASRQGGTDTQYF
CDR3 DNA: TGTGCCAGCAGGCAGGGAGGGACAGATACGCAGTATTTT

clone size: few
J gene: TRBJ2-1
V gene: TRBV6-6
D gene: TRBD1
CDR3 protein: CASSPGTGVQFF
CDR3 DNA: TGTGCCAGCAGCCCCGGGACAGGGGTGCAGTTCTTC

clone size: few
J gene: TRBJ2-7
V gene: TRBV5-1
D gene: -
CDR3 protein: CASSSGDSYEQYF
CDR3 DNA: TGCGCCAGCAGCTCGGGCGACAGCTACGAGCAGTACTTC

clone size: -
J gene: TRBJ1-1
V gene: TRBV7-2
D gene: -
CDR3 protein: CASSPTLQEAFF
CDR3 DNA: TGTGCCAGCAGCCCGACCCTTCAAGAAGCTTTCTTT

clone size: few
J gene: TRBJ1-5
V gene: TRBV20-1
D gene: TRBD1
CDR3 protein: CSAPEPRTGISNQPQHF
CDR3 DNA: TGCAGTGCTCCTGAGCCCAGGACAGGGATTAGCAATCAGCCCCAGCATTTT

clone size: few
J gene: TRBJ2-1
V gene: TRBV14
D gene: TRBD1
CDR3 protein: CASSQLTGTGGYNEQFF
CDR3 DNA: TGTGCCAGCAGCCAACTCACCGGGACAGGGGGCTACAATGAGCAGTTCTTC

clone size: many
J gene: TRBJ2-1
V gene: TRBV20-1
D gene: TRBD1
CDR3 protein: CSATQGAGLGGQFF
CDR3 DNA: TGCAGTGCTACTCAGGGGGCCGGTCTCGGAGGGCAGTTCTTC

clone size: -
J gene: TRBJ2-5
V gene: TRBV10-3
D gene: -
CDR3 protein: CAIRFRPGDQETQYF
CDR3 DNA: TGTGCCATCAGATTTCGCCCTGGGGACCAAGAGACCCAGTACTTC

clone size: few
J gene: TRBJ2-7
V gene: TRBV7-9
D gene: TRBD1
CDR3 protein: CASREPGTAHEQYF
CDR3 DNA: TGTGCCAGCAGAGAACCCGGGACAGCCCACGAGCAGTACTTC

clone size: many
J gene: TRBJ1-5
V gene: TRBV28
D gene: -
CDR3 protein: CASSFLGAQPQHF
CDR3 DNA: TGTGCCAGCAGTTTTTTAGGGGCCCAGCCCCAGCATTTT

clone size: -
J gene: TRBJ2-5
V gene: TRBV18
D gene: -
CDR3 protein: CASSPRARVEETQYF
CDR3 DNA: TGTGCCAGCTCACCAAGGGCAAGAGTCGAAGAGACCCAGTACTTC

clone size: many
J gene: TRBJ2-2
V gene: TRBV29-1
D gene: TRBD1
CDR3 protein: CSVRFGTGNTGELFF
CDR3 DNA: TGCAGCGTTCGGTTTGGGACAGGGAACACCGGGGAGCTGTTTTTT

clone size: few
J gene: TRBJ1-3
V gene: TRBV18
D gene: -
CDR3 protein: CASSPPSGVYTIYF
CDR3 DNA: TGTGCCAGCTCACCACCCTCAGGGGTCTACACCATATATTTT

clone size: -
J gene: TRBJ2-7
V gene: TRBV9
D gene: -
CDR3 protein: CASSPRDGTYEQYF
CDR3 DNA: TGTGCCAGCAGCCCCCGGGACGGTACCTACGAGCAGTACTTC

clone size: many
J gene: TRBJ1-5
V gene: TRBV20-1
D gene: -
CDR3 protein: CSATQNSNQPQHF
CDR3 DNA: TGCAGTGCTACTCAGAATAGCAATCAGCCCCAGCATTTT

clone size: many
J gene: TRBJ2-1
V gene: TRBV28
D gene: -
CDR3 protein: CASNLAGYEQFF
CDR3 DNA: TGTGCCAGCAACTTAGCAGGCTATGAGCAGTTCTTC

clone size: -
J gene: TRBJ2-3
V gene: TRBV15
D gene: -
CDR3 protein: CATSREGRSAADTQYF
CDR3 DNA: TGTGCCACCAGCAGAGAAGGGAGGTCGGCAGCAGATACGCAGTATTTT

clone size: -
J gene: TRBJ1-1
V gene: TRBV7-9
D gene: -
CDR3 protein: CASSADINTEAFF
CDR3 DNA: TGTGCCAGCAGCGCGGACATAAACACTGAAGCTTTCTTT

clone size: many
J gene: TRBJ2-3
V gene: TRBV5-1
D gene: -
CDR3 protein: CASSLQGIYTDTQYF
CDR3 DNA: TGCGCCAGCAGCCTCCAGGGAATATACACAGATACGCAGTATTTT

clone size: many
J gene: TRBJ2-5
V gene: TRBV12-3/TRBV12-4
D gene: -
CDR3 protein: CASSQTQGRFQETQYF
CDR3 DNA: TGTGCCAGCAGCCAGACCCAGGGACGGTTCCAAGAGACCCAGTACTTC

clone size: few
J gene: TRBJ1-5
V gene: TRBV20-1
D gene: -
CDR3 protein: CSARPGVDRPQHF
CDR3 DNA: TGCAGTGCTAGGCCCGGGGTAGATAGGCCCCAGCATTTT

clone size: -
J gene: TRBJ1-1
V gene: TRBV29-1
D gene: -
CDR3 protein: CSVRRGGTEAFF
CDR3 DNA: TGCAGCGTTCGGCGGGGAGGCACTGAAGCTTTCTTT

clone size: few
J gene: TRBJ2-3
V gene: TRBV7-6
D gene: -
CDR3 protein: CASSLRGDTDTQYF
CDR3 DNA: TGTGCCAGCAGCTTAAGGGGAGACACAGATACGCAGTATTTT

clone size: -
J gene: TRBJ1-6
V gene: TRBV20-1
D gene: TRBD1
CDR3 protein: CSARRDSSISPLHF
CDR3 DNA: TGCAGTGCTAGAAGGGACAGCTCGATTTCACCCCTCCACTTT

clone size: few
J gene: TRBJ2-4
V gene: TRBV3-1
D gene: -
CDR3 protein: CASSQSAGTANIQYF
CDR3 DNA: TGTGCCAGCAGCCAATCGGCCGGGACGGCTAACATTCAGTACTTC

clone size: many
J gene: TRBJ2-3
V gene: TRBV29-1
D gene: -
CDR3 protein: CSVVGGRTDTQYF
CDR3 DNA: TGCAGCGTTGTAGGGGGGCGGACAGATACGCAGTATTTT

clone size: many
J gene: TRBJ1-2
V gene: TRBV6-1
D gene: -
CDR3 protein: CASSRRGPEGYGYTF
CDR3 DNA: TGTGCCAGCAGTAGACGGGGTCCTGAAGGCTATGGCTACACCTTC

clone size: few
J gene: TRBJ1-2
V gene: TRBV12-3/TRBV12-4
D gene: TRBD1
CDR3 protein: CASSLRGQTLRGYTF
CDR3 DNA: TGTGCCAGCAGTTTAAGGGGACAGACTTTGCGGGGCTACACCTTC

clone size: many
J gene: TRBJ1-2
V gene: TRBV20-1
D gene: -
CDR3 protein: CSARDMKAGTNYGYTF
CDR3 DNA: TGCAGTGCTAGAGATATGAAGGCAGGGACTAACTATGGCTACACCTTC

clone size: many
J gene: TRBJ2-7
V gene: TRBV6-6
D gene: TRBD2
CDR3 protein: CASSGGTSGSLYEQYF
CDR3 DNA: TGTGCCAGCAGTGGCGGGACTAGCGGGAGCCTCTACGAGCAGTACTTC

clone size: many
J gene: TRBJ1-3
V gene: TRBV4-3
D gene: -
CDR3 protein: CASSQDGGMSGNTIYF
CDR3 DNA: TGCGCCAGCAGCCAAGATGGGGGGATGTCCGGAAACACCATATATTTT

clone size: few
J gene: TRBJ2-7
V gene: TRBV11-2
D gene: -
CDR3 protein: CASSTTMGLAYEQYF
CDR3 DNA: TGTGCCAGCAGCACGACGATGGGACTTGCCTACGAGCAGTACTTC

clone size: few
J gene: TRBJ2-1
V gene: TRBV5-4
D gene: -
CDR3 protein: CASSLRGANYNEQFF
CDR3 DNA: TGTGCCAGCAGCTTACGGGGGGCCAACTACAATGAGCAGTTCTTC

clone size: many
J gene: TRBJ1-1
V gene: TRBV28
D gene: TRBD1
CDR3 protein: CASSLTGVGTEAFF
CDR3 DNA: TGTGCCAGCAGTCTCACAGGGGTAGGCACTGAAGCTTTCTTT

clone size: few
J gene: TRBJ2-4
V gene: TRBV28
D gene: -
CDR3 protein: CASSTSRGAKNIQYF
CDR3 DNA: TGTGCCAGCAGCACCAGTCGTGGGGCCAAAAACATTCAGTACTTC

clone size: few
J gene: TRBJ2-5
V gene: TRBV9
D gene: TRBD2
CDR3 protein: CASSGQGLAGKETQYF
CDR3 DNA: TGTGCCAGCAGCGGACAAGGACTAGCGGGAAAAGAGACCCAGTACTTC

clone size: many
J gene: TRBJ2-1
V gene: TRBV7-6
D gene: -
CDR3 protein: CASSSVGNEQFF
CDR3 DNA: TGTGCCAGCAGCTCGGTAGGCAATGAGCAGTTCTTC

clone size: few
J gene: TRBJ1-2
V gene: TRBV25-1
D gene: -
CDR3 protein: CAPEGPGDGGYTF
CDR3 DNA: TGTGCCCCGGAGGGGCCAGGGGACGGCGGCTACACCTTC

clone size: many
J gene: TRBJ1-5
V gene: TRBV28
D gene: -
CDR3 protein: CASSLSRGPQHF
CDR3 DNA: TGTGCCAGCAGTTTATCCAGGGGGCCCCAGCATTTT

clone size: few
J gene: TRBJ2-1
V gene: TRBV27
D gene: TRBD2
CDR3 protein: CASSLLAGTYNEQFF
CDR3 DNA: TGTGCCAGCAGTTTACTAGCGGGGACCTACAATGAGCAGTTCTTC

clone size: few
J gene: TRBJ2-2
V gene: TRBV6-6
D gene: -
CDR3 protein: CASSWTPTGELFF
CDR3 DNA: TGTGCCAGCAGTTGGACCCCCACCGGGGAGCTGTTTTTT